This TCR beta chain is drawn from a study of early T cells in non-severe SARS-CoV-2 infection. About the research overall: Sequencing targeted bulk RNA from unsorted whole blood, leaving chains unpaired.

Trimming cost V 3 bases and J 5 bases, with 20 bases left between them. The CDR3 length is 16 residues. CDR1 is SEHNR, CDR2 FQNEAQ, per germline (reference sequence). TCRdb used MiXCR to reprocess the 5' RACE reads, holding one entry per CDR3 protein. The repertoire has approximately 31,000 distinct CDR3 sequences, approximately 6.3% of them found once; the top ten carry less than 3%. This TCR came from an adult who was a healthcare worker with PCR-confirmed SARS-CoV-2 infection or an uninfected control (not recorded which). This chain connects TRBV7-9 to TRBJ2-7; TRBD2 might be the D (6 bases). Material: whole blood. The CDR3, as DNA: TGTGCCAGCAGCTTGGCGGGACTTCACCCGTGGAACGAGCAGTACTTC. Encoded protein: CASSLAGLHPWNEQYF.